One sample yielded the 22 T cell receptor beta chains listed below, sequenced in a study of T cell repertoires in cytomegalovirus infection. TCRdb ran MiXCR on the reads and lists one entry per CDR3 protein. This table has about 310,000 distinct CDR3 sequences, roughly 15% appearing once. Sequencing was done on a sample of PBMCs. The receptors here all came from a human donor in good health (CMV status not recorded). Some clones in this sample may be carry-over from other donors' samples.

The rearrangement uses TRBV28 and TRBJ1-4; 12 nucleotides line up with TRBD1. The CDR3 runs to 18 residues. Per germline, CDR1 MDHEN and CDR2 SYDVKM. With 4 bases clipped from V and 5 bases from J, the junction kept 11 bases outside the gene matches. CDR3 DNA sequence: TGTGCCAGCAGTTCACCGGGACAGGGGGCGAGGATAAATGAAAAACTGTTTTTT. Its translation: CASSSPGQGARINEKLFF.

This chain links TRBV15 with TRBJ2-3, with TRBD2 identical over 8 bases. The junction had 4 bases not matched to a gene; V was cut back by 0 bases and J by 5 bases. Germline CDR1 LNHNV, CDR2 YYDKDF (reference sequence). This CDR3 spans 15 amino acids. This CDR3 is CATSRDPTSGDTQYF. The DNA of the CDR3 is TGTGCCACCAGCAGAGATCCTACTAGCGGAGATACGCAGTATTTT.

The chain is built from TRBV4-1 and TRBJ2-1; 12 bases align to TRBD2. This CDR3 has 17 amino acids. The trim removed 4 bases at V and 9 bases at J, leaving 13 bases unmatched. Germline CDR1 MGHRA, CDR2 YSYEKL. The CDR3 loop is CASSLPRSRLAGVEQFF. In DNA form, the CDR3 reads TGCGCCAGCAGCCTCCCTCGGTCGAGACTAGCGGGGGTTGAGCAGTTCTTC.

This clonotype has at least ten counts. The V and J genes are TRBV24-1 and TRBJ1-5, with D unresolved. Looked up from germline, CDR1 is KGHDR and CDR2 is SFDVKD. CDR3 length: 18 amino acids. The V end was cut by 9 bases, the J end by 0 bases, with 23 bases between. DNA for the CDR3: TGTGCCACCCCCATCGGCGTATGGGGTCTCTATAGCAATCAGCCCCAGCATTTT. It is translated as CATPIGVWGLYSNQPQHF.

This clonotype was seen many times. The chain links TRBV20-1 to TRBJ2-7; D remains unclear. V shed 1 base and J shed 7 bases, with 11 bases lying between them. The V gene's germline CDR1 is DFQATT and CDR2 SNEGSKA (reference sequence). The CDR3 length is 12 residues. Here the CDR3 DNA reads TGCAGTGCTAGAGGATCTTCTCTGGAGCAGTACTTC. Translating gives CSARGSSLEQYF.

In its sample, this clonotype was seen a few times. CDR3 coding DNA: TGCAGTGCTTGGAGGGGGAGCGGGGGAATGGAGACCCAGTACTTC. Encoded protein: CSAWRGSGGMETQYF. This rearrangement joins TRBV20-1 to TRBJ2-5; TRBD2 matches 8 bases. From germline, CDR1 is DFQATT and CDR2 SNEGSKA (reference sequence). V dropped 5 bases and J dropped 5; count of bases not matched to a gene: 13. CDR3 length equals 15 residues.

The sample holds many counts of this clonotype. The chain has TRBV12-3 or TRBV12-4 and TRBJ2-2; 14 nucleotides align to TRBD2. The CDR3 spans 17 residues. The V and J ends lost 8 bases and 0 bases, in that order; junction bases with no gene match: 5. In DNA form, the CDR3 reads TGTGCCAGCGAGGGACTAGCGGGGGCCTCGAACACCGGGGAGCTGTTTTTT. As protein: CASEGLAGASNTGELFF.

This clonotype was detected only a few times. This chain links TRBV28 with TRBJ2-7, with D tentatively TRBD1 (5 bases). V was shortened by 2 bases and J by 1 base, with 30 bases between the two germline ends. The CDR3 sequence is 21 residues long. CDR1 and CDR2 from the germline V gene are MDHEN and SYDVKM. The CDR3 DNA follows: TGTGCCAGCAGTTTAATTCCCTTGGCGCGCAAACAGACAGTTTGGTCCTACGAGCAGTACTTC. This codes for CASSLIPLARKQTVWSYEQYF.

This clonotype was observed a handful of times. The chain is built from TRBV20-1 and TRBJ2-5; TRBD1 aligns across 12 bases. The CDR3 is 15 residues long. The germline gives CDR1 DFQATT, CDR2 SNEGSKA (reference sequence). After removal of 6 bases from V and 4 bases from J, the junction contained 9 bases not matched to a gene. CDR3 DNA: TGCAGTGCAATTACCGGGACAGGGGGCGGAGAGACCCAGTACTTC. Amino acid sequence: CSAITGTGGGETQYF.

The rearrangement links TRBV7-2 to TRBJ2-7; D might be TRBD1 or TRBD2, each matching 5 bases. CDR3 length equals 15 residues. Germline V gene data show CDR1 as SGHTA and CDR2 as FQGNSA. Trimming took 5 bases from V and 0 from J, leaving 14 bases between them. In nucleotides, the CDR3 is TGTGCCAGCAGCCCGACCGGGACCTCCTCCTACGAGCAGTACTTC. Its translation is CASSPTGTSSYEQYF. Supplemented by reference TRBV7-2 and TRBJ2-7, the full variable domain reads GAGVSQSPSNKVTEKGKDVELRCDPISGHTALYWYRQSLGQGLEFLIYFQGNSAPDKSGLPSDRFSAERTGGSVSTLTIQRTQQEDSAVYLCASSPTGTSSYEQYFGPGTRLTVT.

Only a few counts were recorded for this clonotype. Just one base apart from a much larger clone, this may be a read error. The chain recombines TRBV11-2 with TRBJ2-6; D unclear. Trimming removed 6 bases from V and 0 bases from J, with 3 bases in between. CDR1 and CDR2 from the germline V gene are SGHAT and FQNNGV. The CDR3 loop spans 13 amino acids. CDR3 protein: CASRFSGANVLTF. The DNA of the CDR3 is TGTGCCAGCAGGTTCTCTGGGGCCAACGTCCTGACTTTC.

As DNA, the CDR3 is TGTGCCAGCAGGCAGGCGAACACTGAAGCTTTCTTT. It yields the protein CASRQANTEAFF. V usage is TRBV2 and J usage is TRBJ1-1, with D unresolved. The CDR3 has 12 residues. CDR1 and CDR2 (germline): SNHLY, FYNNEI. V was clipped by 6 bases and J by 1 base, with 6 bases between them.

The J gene is TRBJ2-3, the V gene TRBV12-5; tentative D call: TRBD1 (6 bases). This CDR3 is 16 amino acids long. Per germline, CDR1 LGHNT and CDR2 FRNRAP. Trimming removed 2 bases at V and 5 bases at J, with 17 bases between. This CDR3 is CASGLILASGVDTQYF. CDR3 DNA: TGTGCTAGTGGTTTGATACTGGCCTCAGGGGTAGATACGCAGTATTTT.

Only a few counts were recorded for this clonotype. The rearrangement joins TRBV12-3 or TRBV12-4 to TRBJ2-5; 10 positions agree with TRBD1. After removal of 1 base from V and 5 bases from J, the junction contained 10 bases not matched to a gene. The CDR3 has 17 amino acids. The DNA for the CDR3 is TGTGCCAGCAGTTTAGACCCCTGGACAGGGGGAGGCGAGACCCAGTACTTC. Protein: CASSLDPWTGGGETQYF.

In this sample, this clonotype turned up many times. The rearrangement uses TRBV7-2 and TRBJ2-7; tentative D call: TRBD1 (5 bases). The CDR3 is made up of 14 amino acids. Deletions cut 7 bases from V and 3 bases from J, with 16 bases between. From germline, CDR1 is SGHTA and CDR2 FQGNSA. CDR3 DNA: TGTGCCAGCACCCCTGGGGCAGGCCTCTACGAGCAGTACTTC. Encoded protein: CASTPGAGLYEQYF.

V gene TRBV18 combines with J gene TRBJ2-3, with D perhaps matching TRBD1 (6 bases). Germline V CDR1 and CDR2: KGHSH, LQKENI. The CDR3 has 13 amino acids. V was shortened by 1 base and J by 9 bases, with 11 bases between the two germline ends. CDR3: CASSPLGQWTQYF. CDR3 nucleotides: TGTGCCAGCTCACCACTCGGACAGTGGACGCAGTATTTT. The variable domain in full, completed from reference TRBV18 and TRBJ2-3, reads NAGVMQNPRHLVRRRGQEARLRCSPMKGHSHVYWYRQLPEEGLKFMVYLQKENIIDESGMPKERFSAEFPKEGPSILRIQQVVRGDSAAYFCASSPLGQWTQYFGPGTRLTVL.

This clonotype came up many times. The chain carries TRBV28 and TRBJ1-1, with TRBD1 matching over 12 bases. Germline loops: CDR1 MDHEN, CDR2 SYDVKM. The trim removed 6 bases at V and 0 bases at J, leaving 8 bases unmatched. This CDR3 has 17 residues. CDR3 sequence reads: CASRPGQGAQMNTEAFF. The CDR3, as DNA: TGTGCCAGCAGGCCGGGACAGGGGGCGCAAATGAACACTGAAGCTTTCTTT.

This clonotype was counted a few times. The genes are TRBV10-3 and TRBJ2-1, with TRBD2 matching 11 bases. V dropped 5 bases and J dropped 7; count of bases not matched to a gene: 4. Germline V gene sequence: CDR1 ENHRY, CDR2 SYGVKD. The CDR3 loop spans 14 amino acids. CDR3 nucleotide sequence: TGTGCCATCAGTCTCGGGACTAGCGGAAATGAGCAGTTCTTC. It yields the protein CAISLGTSGNEQFF.

A few counts support this clonotype. V is TRBV6-8 and J is TRBJ2-5; 8 positions agree with TRBD1. The ends lost 5 bases at V and 4 bases at J; junction bases unmatched: 15. Germline V CDR1 and CDR2: MNHGY, SAAAGT. This CDR3 is built from 17 residues. The CDR3, as DNA: TGTGCCAGCAGTACTGCGACAGGGGTAGAAGTAGGAGAGACCCAGTACTTC. As protein: CASSTATGVEVGETQYF.

This clonotype was counted between two and nine times. This chain uses TRBV25-1 with TRBJ1-2; D gene unclear. V lost 5 bases and J 6 bases, leaving 22 bases between the germline ends. The germline V gene has CDR1 MGHDK and CDR2 SYGVNS. The CDR3 is 16 residues long. CDR3 DNA sequence: TGTGCCAGCAGTCCCCCTTCGTCTGCCAGAGTCGATGGCTACACCTTC. Its protein is CASSPPSSARVDGYTF.

This clonotype was seen at least ten times. CDR3 DNA sequence: TGTGCCACTCGACAGGGGGCAAGAAATGAGCAGTTCTTC. It translates to CATRQGARNEQFF. The chain combines TRBV28 with TRBJ2-1; TRBD1 aligns across 10 bases. Germline loops: CDR1 MDHEN, CDR2 SYDVKM. The junction had 7 bases not matched to a gene; V was cut back by 10 bases and J by 7 bases. CDR3 length equals 13 residues.

The chain uses TRBV28 and TRBJ1-4; 8 positions agree with TRBD1. CDR1 is MDHEN and CDR2 is SYDVKM in the germline V gene. The trim removed 2 bases at V and 6 bases at J, leaving 14 bases unmatched. This CDR3 comprises 18 residues. The CDR3 loop is CASSLRNLRQGTDEKLFF. The CDR3 bases are TGTGCCAGCAGTTTACGCAACCTCAGACAGGGGACCGATGAAAAACTGTTTTTT.